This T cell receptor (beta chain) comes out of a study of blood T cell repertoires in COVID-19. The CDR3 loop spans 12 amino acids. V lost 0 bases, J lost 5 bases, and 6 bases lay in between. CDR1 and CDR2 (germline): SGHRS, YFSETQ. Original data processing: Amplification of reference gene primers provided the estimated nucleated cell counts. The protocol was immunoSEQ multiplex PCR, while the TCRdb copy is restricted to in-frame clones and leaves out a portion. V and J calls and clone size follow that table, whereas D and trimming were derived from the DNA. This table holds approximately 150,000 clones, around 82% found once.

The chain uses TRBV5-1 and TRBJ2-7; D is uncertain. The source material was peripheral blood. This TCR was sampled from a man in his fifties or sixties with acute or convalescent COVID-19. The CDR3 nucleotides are TGCGCCAGCAGCTTGGCAGGTGACGAGCAGTACTTC. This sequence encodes CASSLAGDEQYF. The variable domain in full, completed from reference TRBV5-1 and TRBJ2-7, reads KAGVTQTPRYLIKTRGQQVTLSCSPISGHRSVSWYQQTPGQGLQFLFEYFSETQRNKGNFPGRFSGRQFSNSRSEMNVSTLELGDSALYLCASSLAGDEQYFGPGTRLTVT.